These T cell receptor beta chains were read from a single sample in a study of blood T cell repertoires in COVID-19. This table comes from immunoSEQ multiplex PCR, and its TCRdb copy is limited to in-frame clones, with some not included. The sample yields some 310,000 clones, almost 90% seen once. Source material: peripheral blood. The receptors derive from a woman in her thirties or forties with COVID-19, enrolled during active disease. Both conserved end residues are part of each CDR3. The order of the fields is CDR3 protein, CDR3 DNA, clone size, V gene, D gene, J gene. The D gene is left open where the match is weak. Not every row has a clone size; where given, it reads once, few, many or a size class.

CATSVLAAGELFF TGTGCCACCTCTGTTCTAGCGGCCGGGGAGCTGTTTTTT - TRBV15 TRBD2 TRBJ2-2
CASSPSFSGYGQPQHF TGTGCCAGCAGCCCTAGTTTTTCCGGGTATGGTCAGCCCCAGCATTTT - TRBV6-2/TRBV6-3 - TRBJ1-5
CASSQFVSGASTDTQYF TGCGCCAGCAGCCAGTTTGTTAGCGGTGCTAGCACAGATACGCAGTATTTT - TRBV4-3 - TRBJ2-3
CASSPSWGGNTEAFF TGTGCCAGCAGCCCGAGTTGGGGAGGGAACACTGAAGCTTTCTTT - TRBV9 - TRBJ1-1
CASRGAGRDTQYF TGTGCCAGCCGGGGGGCGGGGCGGGATACGCAGTATTTT - TRBV9 - TRBJ2-3
CASSQEGRAQETQYF TGCGCCAGCAGCCAAGAAGGGAGGGCTCAAGAGACCCAGTACTTC - TRBV4-3 TRBD2 TRBJ2-5
CASSQTSGGTYEQYF TGTGCCAGCAGCCAGACTAGCGGGGGGACCTACGAGCAGTACTTC - TRBV7-3 TRBD2 TRBJ2-7
CASSAGGDYPNEQFF TGTGCCAGCAGCGCGGGGGGGGACTACCCCAATGAGCAGTTCTTC - TRBV9 TRBD2 TRBJ2-1
CASSSRGNNEQFF TGTGCCAGCAGCTCCAGGGGTAACAATGAGCAGTTCTTC - TRBV6-2/TRBV6-3 - TRBJ2-1
CAWKGQDFANTGELFF TGTGCCTGGAAGGGACAGGACTTCGCGAACACCGGGGAGCTGTTTTTT - TRBV30 TRBD1 TRBJ2-2
CASSPGTSGRADEQFF TGCGCCAGCAGCCCCGGGACTAGCGGGAGGGCAGATGAGCAGTTCTTC - TRBV5-1 TRBD2 TRBJ2-1
CASSIPGQGVPLHF TGTGCCAGCAGTATCCCGGGACAGGGAGTACCCCTCCACTTT - TRBV7-9 TRBD1 TRBJ1-6
CARSPGGQYSYEQYF TGTGCCAGAAGCCCCGGGGGACAGTACTCCTACGAGCAGTACTTC - TRBV5-3 - TRBJ2-7
CASSQESARASFLTEAFF TGCGCCAGCAGCCAAGAATCAGCCAGGGCATCATTTTTAACTGAAGCTTTCTTT - TRBV4-1 - TRBJ1-1
CASSLRLAGSTGANVLTF TGTGCCAGCAGCTTACGACTCGCGGGAAGTACTGGGGCCAACGTCCTGACTTTC - TRBV7-8 - TRBJ2-6
CASSRGQGYEQFF TGTGCCAGCAGCCGTGGCCAGGGCTATGAGCAGTTCTTC - TRBV14 - TRBJ2-1
CSVTGGQNYGYTF TGCAGCGTTACAGGGGGCCAAAACTATGGCTACACCTTC - TRBV29-1 TRBD1 TRBJ1-2
CASSPYTDRGSDTF TGCGCCAGCAGCCCCTACACGGACAGGGGGTCGGACACCTTC once TRBV5-1 TRBD1 TRBJ1-2
CASSQSTGTGNTIYF TGCGCCAGCAGCCAGTCGACAGGGACTGGAAACACCATATATTTT - TRBV4-3 TRBD1 TRBJ1-3
CATSKFDRRLEKLFF TGTGCCACCAGCAAATTTGACAGGCGTCTTGAAAAACTGTTTTTT - TRBV15 - TRBJ1-4
CASSKDRGPNYGYTF TGTGCCAGTAGTAAAGACAGGGGGCCTAACTATGGCTACACCTTC - TRBV19 TRBD1 TRBJ1-2
CASSLGTSGTQYF TGTGCCAGCAGTCTCGGGACTAGCGGTACGCAGTATTTT - TRBV6-6 TRBD2 TRBJ2-3
CASSALASNEQFF TGTGCCAGCAGCGCTCTAGCATCCAATGAGCAGTTCTTC - TRBV9 - TRBJ2-1
CASSPNRVLTYGYTF TGTGCCAGCAGTCCGAACAGGGTTCTCACTTATGGCTACACCTTC - TRBV28 - TRBJ1-2
CASSLRQTLASPLHF TGTGCCAGCAGCCTACGACAGACCTTGGCTTCACCCCTCCACTTT - TRBV7-2 - TRBJ1-6
CASSQGTPSNQPQHF TGTGCCAGCAGCCAAGGGACACCCAGCAATCAGCCCCAGCATTTT - TRBV3-1/TRBV3-2 - TRBJ1-5
CATRGDSSYNSPLHF TGTGCCACCCGAGGAGACAGCTCCTATAATTCACCCCTCCACTTT - TRBV19 - TRBJ1-6
CASSPGVEQYF TGTGCCAGCAGCCCGGGGGTCGAGCAGTACTTC - TRBV11-2 - TRBJ2-7
CAISDVGAGEAFF TGTGCCATCAGTGATGTGGGGGCGGGTGAAGCTTTCTTT - TRBV10-3 - TRBJ1-1
CASSLGMGRAEETNEKLFF TGCGCCAGCAGCTTGGGAATGGGCAGGGCCGAGGAGACTAATGAAAAACTGTTTTTT - TRBV5-1 - TRBJ1-4
CASSQDWAGVRTGELFF TGTGCCAGTAGTCAAGATTGGGCAGGGGTCCGAACCGGGGAGCTGTTTTTT - TRBV19 - TRBJ2-2
CASTSGSNYNEQFF TGTGCCAGCACAAGCGGGTCCAACTACAATGAGCAGTTCTTC once TRBV27 - TRBJ2-1
CASGYPTGRGYTF TGTGCTAGTGGTTATCCGACAGGTCGCGGCTACACCTTC - TRBV12-5 - TRBJ1-2
CASSLTTGDGNQPQHF TGTGCCAGCAGCTTGACGACAGGGGATGGCAATCAGCCCCAGCATTTT - TRBV5-5 TRBD1 TRBJ1-5
CASTAGQGFAGELFF TGTGCCAGTACCGCAGGACAGGGATTCGCCGGGGAGCTGTTTTTT - TRBV27 TRBD1 TRBJ2-2
CASSLTIGQGENTIYF TGTGCCAGCAGCTTAACGATTGGACAGGGGGAAAACACCATATATTTT - TRBV11-2 TRBD1 TRBJ1-3
CAAAGWGNQPQHF TGTGCCGCCGCAGGGTGGGGCAATCAGCCCCAGCATTTT - TRBV10-3 - TRBJ1-5
CSVLERQTNTGELFF TGCAGCGTGCTTGAGAGGCAGACGAACACCGGGGAGCTGTTTTTT - TRBV29-1 - TRBJ2-2
CASTLYNEKLFF TGTGCCAGCACCTTATATAATGAAAAACTGTTTTTT - TRBV28 - TRBJ1-4
CAISEHRPYEQYF TGTGCCATCAGTGAACACAGACCCTACGAGCAGTACTTC - TRBV10-3 - TRBJ2-7
CATSRTGTANTEAFF TGTGCCACCAGCAGAACCGGGACTGCGAACACTGAAGCTTTCTTT - TRBV15 - TRBJ1-1
CASSPGQGNQPQHF TGTGCCAGCAGCCCCGGACAGGGGAATCAGCCCCAGCATTTT - TRBV3-1/TRBV3-2 TRBD1 TRBJ1-5
CASSPRTADYNEQFF TGTGCCAGCAGCCCCCGGACAGCAGACTACAATGAGCAGTTCTTC - TRBV7-8 - TRBJ2-1
CASSLRPGETQYF TGTGCCAGCAGCCTCAGGCCAGGAGAGACCCAGTACTTC - TRBV14 - TRBJ2-5
CASSVTGYSNQPQHF TGTGCCAGTAGTGTCACGGGGTATAGCAATCAGCCCCAGCATTTT - TRBV19 - TRBJ1-5
CATSDLTGAGKLFF TGTGCCACCAGTGATCTTACAGGGGCCGGTAAGCTGTTTTTT - TRBV24-1 TRBD1 TRBJ2-2
CASSGTPGQLGEKLFF TGTGCCAGCAGCGGAACACCGGGACAGCTGGGTGAAAAACTGTTTTTT - TRBV7-8 TRBD1 TRBJ1-4
CASSDRLGNTIYF TGTGCCAGCAGCGACAGACTTGGAAACACCATATATTTT - TRBV27 - TRBJ1-3
CASSPIGGASPLHF TGTGCCAGCAGTCCCATCGGGGGGGCTTCACCCCTCCACTTT - TRBV27 - TRBJ1-6
CASSTVMNTEAFF TGTGCCAGCAGTACGGTCATGAACACTGAAGCTTTCTTT - TRBV7-2 - TRBJ1-1
CASSSTGGPTDTQYF TGTGCCAGCAGCTCCACAGGGGGCCCCACAGATACGCAGTATTTT - TRBV7-3 TRBD1 TRBJ2-3
CASSQGQGFQPQHF TGCGCCAGCAGCCAGGGACAGGGGTTCCAGCCCCAGCATTTT - TRBV4-1 TRBD1 TRBJ1-5